These 2 T cell receptor beta chains originate from one sample sequenced in a study of neurological immune-mediated disorders. TCRdb reprocessed the 5' RACE reads with MiXCR, giving one entry per CDR3 protein. This table holds 75,000 to 90,000 distinct CDR3 sequences, about a tenth found once. Sequencing input: PBMCs. Receptor source: a man aged 40-49 years in good health.

This clonotype has a handful of counts. CDR3 nucleotide sequence: TGTGCCAGCAGCGAGGACGGCAGTTCCCTGGGGACCGGGGAGCTGTTTTTT. This gives the protein CASSEDGSSLGTGELFF. V is TRBV21-1 and J is TRBJ2-2; the D segment call TRBD1 is taken from the table without a DNA check. TRBV21-1 corresponds to a pseudogene. The CDR3 has 17 amino acids.

There are many counts of this clonotype. V usage is TRBV5-1 and J usage is TRBJ2-5, with TRBD2 identical over 10 bases. CDR1 is SGHRS, CDR2 YFSETQ, per germline. This CDR3 comprises 16 residues. After removal of 3 bases from V and 1 base from J, the junction contained 6 bases not matched to a gene. CDR3 amino acids: CASSSGLAASQETQYF. DNA for the CDR3: TGCGCCAGCAGCTCAGGACTAGCGGCCTCCCAAGAGACCCAGTACTTC.